Below, 15 T cell receptor beta chains from the same sample are listed, as sequenced in a study of cytomegalovirus exposure and HLA in healthy donors. The PCR was carried out with 60 Vbeta primers and 13 Jbeta primers. Produced via immunoSEQ multiplex PCR; TCRdb's table is partial and in-frame only. The table records nearly 110,000 clones, around 73% of them present only once. Sequenced material: PBMCs. These receptors were taken from a man aged 25 to 45 in good health and CMV-seronegative.

This clone has just one count. The rearrangement links TRBV7-8 to TRBJ1-5, with D tentatively TRBD1 (6 bases). Germline V gene sequence: CDR1 SGHVS, CDR2 FQNEAQ. V was trimmed by 1 base and J by 6 bases, leaving 13 bases between them. CDR3 length: 15 residues. This CDR3 reads CASSLERDTAQPQHF. CDR3 nucleotides: TGTGCCAGCAGCTTAGAACGGGACACGGCTCAGCCCCAGCATTTT. Full variable domain (rest looked up from reference TRBV7-8 and TRBJ1-5): GAGVSQSPRYKVAKRGQDVALRCDPISGHVSLFWYQQALGQGPEFLTYFQNEAQLDKSGLPSDRFFAERPEGSVSTLKIQRTQQEDSAVYLCASSLERDTAQPQHFGDGTRLSIL.

This chain uses TRBV11-3 with TRBJ2-1, with 7 bases lining up with TRBD2. The ends lost 4 bases at V and 2 bases at J; junction bases unmatched: 2. This CDR3 comprises 14 residues. Germline V gene sequence: CDR1 SGHNT, CDR2 YENEEA. The CDR3 region is CASSSGGTYNEQFF. CDR3 coding DNA: TGTGCCAGCAGCTCCGGGGGGACCTACAATGAGCAGTTCTTC.

V gene TRBV29-1 combines with J gene TRBJ2-7; perhaps TRBD2 as D (6 bases). V lost 4 bases, J lost 1 base, and 8 bases lay in between. Germline values: CDR1 SQVTM, CDR2 ANQGSEA. This CDR3 region has 12 residues. CDR3 amino acids: CSVGGGSYEQYF. CDR3 in DNA: TGCAGCGTTGGGGGAGGATCCTACGAGCAGTACTTC.

This clone showed up just a few times. V is TRBV7-2 and J is TRBJ2-1; no clear D. The CDR3 is 17 amino acids. The germline gives CDR1 SGHTA, CDR2 FQGNSA. Trimming shortened V by 5 bases and J by 3 bases, and 20 bases separated the two germline ends. The CDR3 DNA reads TGTGCCAGCAGCCCCCTGATTTCCCAACATCGCTACAATGAGCAGTTCTTC. Protein sequence: CASSPLISQHRYNEQFF.

The V gene is TRBV6-6, the J gene TRBJ1-5, with D perhaps matching TRBD1 (5 bases). Trimming took off 5 bases at V and 0 bases at J, with 11 bases between the two ends. Germline V lookup: CDR1 MNHNY, CDR2 SVGAGI (reference sequence). The CDR3 spans 15 residues. The CDR3 loop is CASSTGGFSNQPQHF. CDR3 coding DNA: TGTGCCAGCAGTACGGGGGGGTTTAGCAATCAGCCCCAGCATTTT.

This clone has a handful of counts. CDR3 nucleotide sequence: TGTGCCAGCAGCTCTTCCCCCACGCAGTATTTT. Translated: CASSSSPTQYF. This chain joins TRBV11-2 and TRBJ2-3; D not certain. The V end was cut by 4 bases, the J end by 9 bases, with 8 bases between. CDR1 SGHAT and CDR2 FQNNGV come from the germline V gene. The CDR3 sequence is 11 residues long.

The V gene is TRBV2, the J gene TRBJ2-2; 7 nucleotides line up with TRBD1. The CDR3 loop spans 17 amino acids. With V trimmed by 4 bases and J by 6 bases, 14 bases remained unmatched. The germline gives CDR1 SNHLY, CDR2 FYNNEI. CDR3 protein: CASSVSDKGALAGELFF. CDR3 in DNA: TGTGCCAGCAGTGTGTCAGATAAGGGGGCTTTGGCCGGGGAGCTGTTTTTT.

The chain combines TRBV7-3 with TRBJ2-3; D is undetermined. The germline V and J ends were trimmed by 4 bases and 2 bases, with 7 bases remaining between them. CDR1 and CDR2 from the germline V gene are SGHTA and FQGTGA. The CDR3 is 13 residues long. The CDR3 sequence is CASSSRYTDTQYF. In nucleotides, the CDR3 is TGTGCCAGCAGCTCCAGATACACAGATACGCAGTATTTT. The entire variable domain, with the rest obtained from reference TRBV7-3 and TRBJ2-3, is as follows: GAGVSQTPSNKVTEKGKYVELRCDPISGHTALYWYRQSLGQGPEFLIYFQGTGAADDSGLPNDRFFAVRPEGSVSTLKIQRTERGDSAVYLCASSSRYTDTQYFGPGTRLTVL.

This chain uses TRBV5-1 with TRBJ2-4; 7 bases match TRBD1. V trimming: 0 bases; J trimming: 5 bases; junction bases outside the gene matches: 2. The length of the CDR3 is 14 residues. Germline-derived CDR1 and CDR2 are SGHRS and YFSETQ. CDR3 residues: CASSLATGENIQYF. CDR3 DNA: TGCGCCAGCAGCTTGGCTACAGGGGAAAACATTCAGTACTTC.

The chain uses TRBV15 and TRBJ2-3; D may be TRBD2 (6 bases). Germline lookup yields CDR1 LNHNV and CDR2 YYDKDF (reference sequence). V was shortened by 0 bases and J by 9 bases, with 13 bases between the two germline ends. The CDR3 totals 14 residues. For the CDR3, the DNA is TGTGCCACCAGCAGAGATTGGGCGGGACCCACGCAGTATTTT. Translation: CATSRDWAGPTQYF.

The genes are TRBV19 and TRBJ2-1, with a possible D match to TRBD1 (6 bases). Trimming took off 10 bases at V and 3 bases at J, with 19 bases between the two ends. Germline V lookup: CDR1 LNHDA, CDR2 SQIVND (reference sequence). This CDR3 is 15 amino acids long. CDR3 DNA: TGTGCCACCCGAGGGACAACGCTATTCTACAATGAGCAGTTCTTC. Amino acids: CATRGTTLFYNEQFF.

The V and J genes are TRBV7-2 and TRBJ2-2; no definite D call. The CDR3 sequence is 16 residues long. In germline, CDR1 is SGHTA, CDR2 FQGNSA. V was shortened by 5 bases and J by 0 bases, with 13 bases between the two germline ends. The CDR3 loop reads CASSLSPSSNTGELFF. The CDR3 DNA is TGTGCCAGCAGCCTATCCCCGTCCTCGAACACCGGGGAGCTGTTTTTT.

CDR3 loop: CASSSFDRGETQYF. CDR3 nucleotides: TGTGCCAGCAGCTCGTTTGACCGAGGTGAGACCCAGTACTTC. The V call is TRBV5-4, the J call TRBJ2-5, with D uncertain. The CDR3 loop spans 14 amino acids. Germline V CDR1 and CDR2: SGHNT, YYREEE (reference sequence). V was pared by 3 bases and J by 5 bases, with 14 bases between. Looking up the rest from reference TRBV5-4 and TRBJ2-5 gives the full variable domain: ETGVTQSPTHLIKTRGQQVTLRCSSQSGHNTVSWYQQALGQGPQFIFQYYREEENGRGNFPPRFSGLQFPNYSSELNVNALELDDSALYLCASSSFDRGETQYFGPGTRLLVL.

The rearrangement uses TRBV6-1 and TRBJ2-5, with TRBD1 identical over 9 bases. Germline V gene sequence: CDR1 MNHNS, CDR2 SASEGT. The junction had 3 bases not matched to a gene; V was cut back by 0 bases and J by 1 base. The CDR3 loop spans 16 amino acids. The CDR3 here is CASSEAPTGGQETQYF. CDR3 nucleotide sequence: TGTGCCAGCAGTGAAGCACCGACAGGGGGCCAAGAGACCCAGTACTTC.

J is TRBJ2-7 and V is TRBV14, with D possibly TRBD2 on 6 matching bases. Germline assignment: CDR1 SGHDN and CDR2 FVKESK. V lost 4 bases, J lost 9 bases, and 19 bases lay in between. This CDR3 region has 14 residues. CDR3 bases: TGTGCCAGCAGCCCCCTACAGGTACCCGGGGGGCAGTACTTC. It translates to CASSPLQVPGGQYF.